This T cell receptor beta chain was observed in a study of identical twins. Study-level results: Excess sharing by twins proved weaker in beta out-of-frame sequences. Carriage of fewer insertions was seen in abundant cord blood beta clonotypes, whereas memory repertoires showed none.

Healthy Caucasians supplied all donations. TCRdb called the 5' RACE reads again in MiXCR, with one record for every CDR3 protein. This table holds around 500,000 distinct CDR3 sequences, approximately 14% found once. This clonotype was observed at least ten times. The antigen is unknown. This CDR3 spans 13 amino acids. V shed 6 bases and J shed 2 bases, with 7 bases lying between them. The data also belong to a second study, concerning yellow fever vaccine responses in identical twins. Turning to that study: Reportedly, the response of twins' T cells to the vaccine seemed partly convergent, partly personalized.

The clonotype was recovered from a woman aged 18-30 years in good health. The chain links TRBV12-3 or TRBV12-4 to TRBJ2-2; no clear D gene. The sample was CD4+ T cells sorted from blood. DNA of the CDR3: TGTGCCAGCAGCTTACAAAACACCGGGGAGCTGTTTTTT. Protein: CASSLQNTGELFF.